What follows describes a single TCR beta chain. Its target is unknown. The PCR employed 60 Vbeta primers together with 13 Jbeta primers. Original methodology: In a later analysis, 75 million to 95 million unique TCR beta chains included roughly 11 million shared by two or more donors. The assay was immunoSEQ multiplex PCR, and TCRdb's table has in-frame clones only and misses some. V, J and clone size are taken as reported in that table, and D and trimming were inferred from the DNA itself. The data show 150,000 to 200,000 clones, more than 70% seen once. The sample originates from a study of cytomegalovirus exposure and HLA in healthy donors. General study results and limits: Reports indicate that TCR beta sequences accurately predicted the HLA-A and HLA-B alleles of most subjects. Owing to their indistinguishability, certain V segments, notably TRBV6-2 and TRBV6-3, were excluded.

Germline V gene data show CDR1 as LNHDA and CDR2 as SQIVND (reference sequence). V was clipped by 6 bases and J by 3 bases, with 17 bases between them. The CDR3 length is 15 residues. The J gene is TRBJ2-5, the V gene TRBV19, with D hard to call. The TCR was taken from a woman in her 40s in good health and CMV-seronegative. Sequencing used PBMCs. The CDR3 here is CASRPLGFEKETQYF. The DNA for the CDR3 is TGTGCCAGTAGACCCCTAGGTTTCGAGAAAGAGACCCAGTACTTC.